Below, 24 T cell receptor beta chains from the same sample are listed, as sequenced in a study of control samples from healthy donors and cancer patients. Data came from immunoSEQ multiplex PCR; TCRdb stores just in-frame clones and leaves some out. The sample carries about 120,000 clones, approximately 87% recorded once. Sequencing was performed on blood. The receptor source for this set is a man in his thirties or forties in good health.

The chain couples TRBV27 to TRBJ1-5, with a weak D call TRBD1 (5 bases). This CDR3 is 14 amino acids long. Germline V lookup: CDR1 MNHEY, CDR2 SMNVEV (reference sequence). The V end lost 4 bases, the J end lost 9 bases, and 16 bases lay between the germline ends. The CDR3 region has the DNA TGTGCCAGCAGTTCCGGACCGTTCGGGGCGCCCCAGCATTTT. Amino acids: CASSSGPFGAPQHF.

This clone was picked up one time. This chain connects TRBV7-9 to TRBJ1-2; the D is unclear. The CDR3 contains 12 residues. V dropped 1 base and J dropped 7 bases, with 7 bases sitting between them. CDR1 SEHNR and CDR2 FQNEAQ come from the germline V gene (reference sequence). CDR3 bases: TGTGCCAGCAGCTTAGAGTCGGGTGGCTACACCTTC. Residues: CASSLESGGYTF.

V usage is TRBV4-2 and J usage is TRBJ1-3; D gene uncertain. Per germline, CDR1 LGHNA and CDR2 YNFKEQ. V was cut by 4 bases and J by 2 bases, with 12 bases left in between. This CDR3 is built from 15 residues. The DNA for the CDR3 is TGTGCCAGCAGCCCCCTGGTGGACCCTGGAAACACCATATATTTT. As protein: CASSPLVDPGNTIYF.

The chain combines TRBV5-1 with TRBJ2-5; TRBD1 agrees at 10 bases. The J segment lost 5 bases and the V segment lost 4 bases, leaving 5 bases of the junction unmatched. CDR1 is SGHRS, CDR2 YFSETQ, per germline. There are 14 residues in the CDR3. CDR3: CASSGGTGEETQYF. For the CDR3, the DNA is TGCGCCAGCAGCGGAGGGACAGGGGAGGAGACCCAGTACTTC.

The J gene is TRBJ2-7, the V gene TRBV3-1 (or the pseudogene TRBV3-2); 10 bases match TRBD1. The CDR3 length is 19 residues. The V segment lost 4 bases and the J segment 3 bases; nucleotides outside the gene matches: 18. Germline V CDR1 and CDR2: LGHDT, YNNKEL (reference sequence). The CDR3 here is CASSPTPGQGLSNNYEQYF. The CDR3 DNA reads as TGTGCCAGCAGCCCCACACCGGGACAGGGGTTATCGAATAACTACGAGCAGTACTTC.

The chain carries TRBV2 and TRBJ2-5; D perhaps matches TRBD1 (5 bases). Germline V gene lookup returns CDR1 SNHLY and CDR2 FYNNEI. This CDR3 contains 13 residues. V lost 4 bases and J lost 5, with 11 bases in between. CDR3 protein: CASSVRARETQYF. Written as DNA, the CDR3 is TGTGCCAGCAGTGTCAGGGCGCGTGAGACCCAGTACTTC.

The chain couples TRBV11-2 to TRBJ2-5; 9 nucleotides line up with TRBD2. J lost 0 bases, V lost 2 bases, and 4 bases had no gene match. This CDR3 is 16 amino acids long. The germline CDR1 and CDR2 sequences are SGHAT and FQNNGV. The CDR3 DNA follows: TGTGCCAGCAGCTTACAAGCGGGGGGAAACCAAGAGACCCAGTACTTC. Protein: CASSLQAGGNQETQYF.

The gene calls are TRBV30 and TRBJ1-4, with 7 nucleotides matching TRBD1. CDR1 and CDR2 from the germline V gene are GTSNPN and SVGIG (reference sequence). This CDR3 is 15 amino acids long. J gave up 5 bases and V 1 base, and 7 bases lay outside the gene matches. Here the CDR3 reads CAWSDAGGENEKLFF. The CDR3 nucleotides read TGTGCCTGGAGTGACGCAGGGGGGGAAAATGAAAAACTGTTTTTT. Full variable domain (rest looked up from reference TRBV30 and TRBJ1-4): SQTIHQWPATLVQPVGSPLSLECTVEGTSNPNLYWYRQAAGRGLQLLFYSVGIGQISSEVPQNLSASRPQDRQFILSSKKLLLSDSGFYLCAWSDAGGENEKLFFGSGTQLSVL.

The chain links TRBV7-8 to TRBJ2-1; 10 bases line up with TRBD1. Trimming at V came to 5 bases and at J to 6 bases, leaving 7 bases not matched to a gene. The CDR3 is made up of 15 amino acids. The V gene's germline CDR1 is SGHVS and CDR2 FQNEAQ. CDR3 in DNA: TGTGCCAGCAGCCCGGACAGGGGGGTGGGCAATGAGCAGTTCTTC. Residues: CASSPDRGVGNEQFF.

The chain recombines TRBV6-5 with TRBJ2-1; no clear D. Germline V gene data show CDR1 as MNHEY and CDR2 as SVGAGI. The CDR3 length is 14 residues. Trimming removed 6 bases at V and 0 bases at J, with 9 bases between. The CDR3: CASRSPSSYNEQFF. The CDR3 nucleotides read TGTGCCAGCAGGAGTCCCTCCTCCTACAATGAGCAGTTCTTC.

This clone was counted a single time. The gene calls are TRBV6-5 and TRBJ1-4, with 9 bases that match TRBD1. The V segment lost 8 bases and the J segment 8 bases; nucleotides outside the gene matches: 3. The CDR3 consists of 12 residues. CDR1 is MNHEY, CDR2 SVGAGI, per germline. CDR3 amino acids: CASGTGSEKLFF. The CDR3, as DNA: TGTGCCAGCGGGACAGGGAGCGAAAAACTGTTTTTT.

The V gene is TRBV2, the J gene TRBJ1-5, with a tentative D call TRBD1 (5 bases). Germline V gene sequence: CDR1 SNHLY, CDR2 FYNNEI. V lost 4 bases, J lost 6 bases, and 19 bases lay in between. The CDR3 is made up of 16 amino acids. CDR3: CASSANSPGGGQPQHF. CDR3 sequence (DNA): TGTGCCAGCAGTGCGAATTCTCCCGGGGGTGGTCAGCCCCAGCATTTT.

The chain is built from TRBV12-5 and TRBJ1-1; TRBD1 might be the D (5 bases). Germline loops: CDR1 LGHNT, CDR2 FRNRAP. The CDR3 sequence is 15 residues long. V was cut by 0 bases and J by 5 bases, with 13 bases left in between. CDR3 protein: CASGLVMGGRTEAFF. The CDR3, as DNA: TGTGCTAGTGGTTTGGTAATGGGGGGGAGGACTGAAGCTTTCTTT.

This clone was seen once. V usage is TRBV6-6 and J usage is TRBJ2-1; possibly TRBD2 for D (5 bases). Trimming pared 5 bases from V and 6 bases from J, leaving 11 bases between. Per the germline V gene, CDR1 is MNHNY and CDR2 is SVGAGI (reference sequence). The CDR3 spans 13 residues. CDR3 protein: CASSEDFFNEQFF. CDR3 DNA: TGTGCCAGCAGTGAGGACTTCTTCAATGAGCAGTTCTTC.

The chain has TRBV7-2 and TRBJ2-3; no clear D. CDR1 and CDR2 from the germline V gene are SGHTA and FQGNSA. The CDR3 has 14 residues. The V and J ends lost 11 bases and 0 bases respectively, with 15 bases between them. DNA for the CDR3: TGTGCCGTTAAGAGAGGAGCTAGCACAGATACGCAGTATTTT. Translated, it gives CAVKRGASTDTQYF.

This clone was seen a handful of times. The V call is TRBV11-3, the J call TRBJ2-7; D gene unclear. V lost 2 bases to trimming and J lost 3 bases, with 5 bases between them. The CDR3 loop spans 12 amino acids. CDR1 and CDR2 from the germline V gene are SGHNT and YENEEA. The CDR3 DNA reads TGTGCCAGCAGCTTACCTTACTACGAGCAGTACTTC. Protein sequence: CASSLPYYEQYF.

This clone was seen a few times. This chain connects TRBV5-3 to TRBJ1-2; 7 nucleotides match TRBD1. TRBV5-3 is flagged as an ORF with uncertain function. The V and J ends lost 0 bases and 5 bases, in that order; junction bases with no gene match: 7. This CDR3 region has 15 residues. CDR3: CARSLAQQGNYGYTF. CDR3 DNA: TGTGCCAGAAGCTTGGCCCAACAGGGGAATTATGGCTACACCTTC.

The rearrangement links TRBV10-3 to TRBJ1-5; tentative D call: TRBD1 (6 bases). CDR3 length: 14 amino acids. Germline V lookup: CDR1 ENHRY, CDR2 SYGVKD. The V gene lost 3 bases and the J gene lost 6 bases, with 12 bases spanning the gap. CDR3 DNA: TGTGCCATCAGTGAACAGGGAGACAGTCAGCCCCAGCATTTT. This sequence encodes CAISEQGDSQPQHF.

This chain joins TRBV7-9 and TRBJ2-3, with D tentatively TRBD1 or TRBD2 (6 bases each). Germline V gene lookup returns CDR1 SEHNR and CDR2 FQNEAQ (reference sequence). Trimming stripped 1 base from V and 5 bases from J, with 13 bases between. The length of the CDR3 is 15 residues. The CDR3, as DNA: TGTGCCAGCAGCTTAGAGGGGGGCCGGGGAGATACGCAGTATTTT. Amino acid sequence: CASSLEGGRGDTQYF.

This clone was seen once. The rearrangement links TRBV4-1 to TRBJ1-3, with D perhaps TRBD1 (5 bases). The CDR3 sequence is 21 residues long. Trimming took off 0 bases at V and 2 bases at J, with 26 bases between the two ends. The germline V gene encodes CDR1 MGHRA and CDR2 YSYEKL. The CDR3: CASSQDLGTVGGIRTGNTIYF. Here the CDR3 DNA reads TGCGCCAGCAGCCAAGATCTCGGTACAGTGGGGGGGATTAGGACTGGAAACACCATATATTTT.

This clone has more than one count but fewer than ten. Other nucleotide sequences from this sample produce the same CDR3. This chain connects TRBV18 to TRBJ2-6; a weak D match, TRBD2 (5 bases). V lost 2 bases to trimming and J lost 0 bases, with 5 bases between them. CDR3 length: 15 residues. Looked up from germline, CDR1 is KGHSH and CDR2 is LQKENI. The DNA of the CDR3 is TGTGCCAGCTCACCAGAGGGCTCTGGGGCCAACGTCCTGACTTTC. The encoded protein is CASSPEGSGANVLTF. Based on the CDR3 plus reference TRBV18 and TRBJ2-6, the full variable domain is NAGVMQNPRHLVRRRGQEARLRCSPMKGHSHVYWYRQLPEEGLKFMVYLQKENIIDESGMPKERFSAEFPKEGPSILRIQQVVRGDSAAYFCASSPEGSGANVLTFGAGSRLTVL.

The chain employs TRBV5-1 and TRBJ2-2; D is uncertain. V lost 5 bases, J lost 3 bases, and 8 bases lay in between. The length of the CDR3 is 13 residues. Germline CDR1 reads SGHRS; CDR2 reads YFSETQ. The CDR3 sequence: CASRVEDTGELFF. In nucleotides, the CDR3 is TGCGCCAGCAGGGTGGAAGACACCGGGGAGCTGTTTTTT.

The sample holds a few counts of this clone. The rearrangement uses TRBV4-2 and TRBJ1-4, with 7 nucleotides matching TRBD1. CDR1 LGHNA and CDR2 YNFKEQ come from the germline V gene. CDR3 size: 16 residues. J lost 0 bases, V lost 4 bases, and 5 bases had no gene match. The CDR3 here is CASSRDRQATNEKLFF. In nucleotides, the CDR3 is TGTGCCAGCAGCCGGGACAGACAGGCAACTAATGAAAAACTGTTTTTT.

This clone was observed a single time. The chain carries TRBV2 and TRBJ1-3; no clear D. V was cut by 8 bases and J by 4 bases, with 18 bases left in between. CDR3 length equals 15 residues. Germline lookup yields CDR1 SNHLY and CDR2 FYNNEI. CDR3 DNA sequence: TGTGCCAGCCTGGGGAGAGTCTATGGGGGAAACACCATATATTTT. Residues: CASLGRVYGGNTIYF.